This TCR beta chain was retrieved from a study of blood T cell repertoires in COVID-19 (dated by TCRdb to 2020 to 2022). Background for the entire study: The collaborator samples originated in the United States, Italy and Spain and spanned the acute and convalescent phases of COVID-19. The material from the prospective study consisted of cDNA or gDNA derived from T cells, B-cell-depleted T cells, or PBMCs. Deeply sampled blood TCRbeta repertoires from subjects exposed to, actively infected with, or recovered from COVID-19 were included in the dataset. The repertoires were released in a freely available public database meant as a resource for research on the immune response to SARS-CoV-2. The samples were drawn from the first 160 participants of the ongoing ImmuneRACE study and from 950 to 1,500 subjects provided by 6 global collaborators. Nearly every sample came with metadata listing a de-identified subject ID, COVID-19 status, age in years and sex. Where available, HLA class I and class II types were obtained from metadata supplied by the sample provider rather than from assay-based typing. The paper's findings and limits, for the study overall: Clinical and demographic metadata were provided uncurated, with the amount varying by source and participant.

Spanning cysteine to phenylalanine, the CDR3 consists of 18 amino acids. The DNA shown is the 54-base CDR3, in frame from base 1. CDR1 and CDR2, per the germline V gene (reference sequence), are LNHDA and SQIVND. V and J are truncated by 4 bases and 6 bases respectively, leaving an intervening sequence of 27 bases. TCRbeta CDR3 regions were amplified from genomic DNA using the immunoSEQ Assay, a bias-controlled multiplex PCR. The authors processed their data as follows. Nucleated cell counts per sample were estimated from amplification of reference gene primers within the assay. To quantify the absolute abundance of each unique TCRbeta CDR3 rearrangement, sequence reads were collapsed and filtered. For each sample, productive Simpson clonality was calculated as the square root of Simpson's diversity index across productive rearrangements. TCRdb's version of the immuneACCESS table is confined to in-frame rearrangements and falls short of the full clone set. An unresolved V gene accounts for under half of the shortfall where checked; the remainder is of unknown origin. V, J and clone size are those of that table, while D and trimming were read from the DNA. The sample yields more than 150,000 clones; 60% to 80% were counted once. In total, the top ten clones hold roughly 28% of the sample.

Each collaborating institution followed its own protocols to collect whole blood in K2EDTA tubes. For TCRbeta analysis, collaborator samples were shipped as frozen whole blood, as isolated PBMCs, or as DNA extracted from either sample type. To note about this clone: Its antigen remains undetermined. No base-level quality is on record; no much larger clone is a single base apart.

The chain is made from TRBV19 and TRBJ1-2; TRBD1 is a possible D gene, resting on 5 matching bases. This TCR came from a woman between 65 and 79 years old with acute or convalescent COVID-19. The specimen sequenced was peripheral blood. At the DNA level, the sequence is TGTGCCAGTAGTACCCAAAAAGACCCCGGGCAGGGTCTGGATGGCTACACCTTC. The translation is CASSTQKDPGQGLDGYTF.